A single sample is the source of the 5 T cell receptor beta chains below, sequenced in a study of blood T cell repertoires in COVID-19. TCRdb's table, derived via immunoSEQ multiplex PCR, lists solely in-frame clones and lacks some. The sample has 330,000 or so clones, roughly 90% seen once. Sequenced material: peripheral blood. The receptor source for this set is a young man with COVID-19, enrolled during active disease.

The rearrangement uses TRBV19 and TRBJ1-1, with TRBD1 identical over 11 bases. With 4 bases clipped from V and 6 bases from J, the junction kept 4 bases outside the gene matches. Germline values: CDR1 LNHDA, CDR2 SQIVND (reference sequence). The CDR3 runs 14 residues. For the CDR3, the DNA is TGTGCCAGTAGTACTGGGACAGGGGGAGCTGAAGCTTTCTTT. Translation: CASSTGTGGAEAFF.

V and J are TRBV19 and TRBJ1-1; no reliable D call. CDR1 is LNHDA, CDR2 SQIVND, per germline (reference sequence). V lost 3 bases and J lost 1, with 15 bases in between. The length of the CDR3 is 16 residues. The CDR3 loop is CASSIALRGKNTEAFF. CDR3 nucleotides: TGTGCCAGTAGTATCGCCCTCCGGGGAAAGAACACTGAAGCTTTCTTT.

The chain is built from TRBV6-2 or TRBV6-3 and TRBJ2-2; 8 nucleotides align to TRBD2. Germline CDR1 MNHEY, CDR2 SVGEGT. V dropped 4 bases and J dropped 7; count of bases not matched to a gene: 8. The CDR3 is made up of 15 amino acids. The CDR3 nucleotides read TGTGCCAGCAGTTCTAGCGGGCACGTCGGCGGGGAGCTGTTTTTT. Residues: CASSSSGHVGGELFF.

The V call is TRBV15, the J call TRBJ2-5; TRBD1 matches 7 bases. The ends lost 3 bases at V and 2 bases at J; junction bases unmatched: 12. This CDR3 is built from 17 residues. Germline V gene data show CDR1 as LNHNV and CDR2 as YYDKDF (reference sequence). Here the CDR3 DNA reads TGTGCCACCAGCAGCGTCCGTTGGACAGGTAGACAAGAGACCCAGTACTTC. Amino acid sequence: CATSSVRWTGRQETQYF.

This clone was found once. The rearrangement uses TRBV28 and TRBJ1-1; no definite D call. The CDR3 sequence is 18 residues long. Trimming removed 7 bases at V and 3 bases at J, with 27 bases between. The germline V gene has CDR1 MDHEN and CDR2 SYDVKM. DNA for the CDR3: TGTGCCAGCATATCCCCGGGTCAGCTCCTCTCAAGCGACACTGAAGCTTTCTTT. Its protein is CASISPGQLLSSDTEAFF.